This T cell receptor (beta chain) came from a study of blood T cell repertoires in COVID-19. Study in general: There were acute and convalescent COVID-19 samples, and they came from the United States, Italy and Spain. In each case, the material was cDNA or gDNA derived from T cells, B-cell-depleted T cells, or PBMCs.

V dropped 1 base and J dropped 0 bases, with 16 bases sitting between them. The CDR3 has 18 residues. Germline loops: CDR1 MDHEN, CDR2 SYDVKM. Recruitment covered some 25 US areas and drew participants whose ages spanned about 18 to 90 years. Allocation to cohorts depended on clinical history reported by the participants. Repertoires were generated with immunoSEQ multiplex PCR, while TCRdb's copy carries only in-frame clones and drops some. This table has 360,000 or so clones, about 88% appearing once. This rearrangement joins TRBV28 to TRBJ1-3; no clear D. Sequenced material: PBMCs or T cells enriched from blood (not recorded which). The source of this sequence is a woman in her 30s who had been exposed to COVID-19. The CDR3 region has the DNA TGTGCCAGCAGTTTATACGCCGATCCGGGAGTCTCTGGAAACACCATATATTTT. This translates into CASSLYADPGVSGNTIYF. Full variable domain (remainder filled in from reference TRBV28 and TRBJ1-3): DVKVTQSSRYLVKRTGEKVFLECVQDMDHENMFWYRQDPGLGLRLIYFSYDVKMKEKGDIPEGYSVSREKKERFSLILESASTNQTSMYLCASSLYADPGVSGNTIYFGEGSWLTVV.